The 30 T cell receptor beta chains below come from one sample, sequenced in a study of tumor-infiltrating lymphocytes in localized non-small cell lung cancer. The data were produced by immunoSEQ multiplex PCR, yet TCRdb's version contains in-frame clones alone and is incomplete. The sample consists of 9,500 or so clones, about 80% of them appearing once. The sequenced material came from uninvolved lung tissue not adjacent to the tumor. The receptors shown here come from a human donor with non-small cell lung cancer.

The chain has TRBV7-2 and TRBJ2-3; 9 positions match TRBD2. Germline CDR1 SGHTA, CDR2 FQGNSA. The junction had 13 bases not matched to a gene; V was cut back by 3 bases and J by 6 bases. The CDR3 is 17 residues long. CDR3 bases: TGTGCCAGCAGCTTCGATGGCGGCGGGGGGGCGGGTGATACGCAGTATTTT. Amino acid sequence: CASSFDGGGGAGDTQYF.

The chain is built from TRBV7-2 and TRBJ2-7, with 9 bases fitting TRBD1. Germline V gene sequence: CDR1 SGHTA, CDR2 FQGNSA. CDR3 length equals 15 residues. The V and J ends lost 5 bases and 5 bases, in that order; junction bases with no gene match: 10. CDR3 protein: CASSPPGQGRDEQYF. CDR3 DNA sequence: TGTGCCAGCAGCCCCCCGGGACAGGGTAGGGACGAGCAGTACTTC.

CDR3 coding DNA: TGTGCCAGCAGTTCACCTTCCCTTAGCGGGAGGGTCACAGATACGCAGTATTTT. Amino acid sequence: CASSSPSLSGRVTDTQYF. The J gene is TRBJ2-3, the V gene TRBV27; 11 positions match TRBD2. V dropped 4 bases and J dropped 2; count of bases not matched to a gene: 11. The CDR3 runs to 18 residues. CDR1 and CDR2 from the germline V gene are MNHEY and SMNVEV (reference sequence).

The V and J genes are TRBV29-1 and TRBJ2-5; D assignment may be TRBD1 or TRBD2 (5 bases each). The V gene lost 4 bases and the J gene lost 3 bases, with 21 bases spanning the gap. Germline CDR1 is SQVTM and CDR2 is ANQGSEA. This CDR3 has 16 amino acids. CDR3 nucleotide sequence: TGCAGCGTTGCCGGGGCGATTAGCGTAATAAAAGAGACCCAGTACTTC. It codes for CSVAGAISVIKETQYF.

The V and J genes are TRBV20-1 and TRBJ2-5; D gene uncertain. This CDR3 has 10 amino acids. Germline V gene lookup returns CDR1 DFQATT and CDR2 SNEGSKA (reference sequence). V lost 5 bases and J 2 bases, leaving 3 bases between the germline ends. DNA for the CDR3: TGCAGTGCTGTACAAGAGACCCAGTACTTC. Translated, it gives CSAVQETQYF.

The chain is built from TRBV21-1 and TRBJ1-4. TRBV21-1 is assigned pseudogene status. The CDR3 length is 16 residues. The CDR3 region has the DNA TGTGCCAGCAGCAAAGGGTGCGGGAGGGCTAATGAAAAACTGTTTTTT. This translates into CASSKGCGRANEKLFF.

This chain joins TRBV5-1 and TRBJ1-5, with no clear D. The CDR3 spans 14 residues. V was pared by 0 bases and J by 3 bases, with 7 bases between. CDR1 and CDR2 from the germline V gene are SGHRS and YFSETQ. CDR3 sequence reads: CASSLGGDNQPQHF. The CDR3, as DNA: TGCGCCAGCAGCTTGGGCGGTGACAATCAGCCCCAGCATTTT.

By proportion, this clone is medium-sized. The CDR3 bases are TGTGCCAGCACCATAGGGACCCAGAACACCGGGGAGCTGTTTTTT. Amino acids: CASTIGTQNTGELFF. This chain uses TRBV11-1 with TRBJ2-2; D assignment may be TRBD1 or TRBD2 (5 bases each). The CDR3 consists of 15 residues. Germline V CDR1 and CDR2: SGHAT, FQDESV (reference sequence). V lost 7 bases to trimming and J lost 1 base, with 13 bases between them.

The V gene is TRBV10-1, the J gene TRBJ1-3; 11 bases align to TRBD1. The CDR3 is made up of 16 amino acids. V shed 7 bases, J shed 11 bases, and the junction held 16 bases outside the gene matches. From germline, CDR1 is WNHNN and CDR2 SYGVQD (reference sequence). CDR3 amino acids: CASTRTGGFVGFPIYF. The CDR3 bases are TGCGCCAGCACCAGGACAGGGGGCTTTGTGGGTTTTCCCATATATTTT.

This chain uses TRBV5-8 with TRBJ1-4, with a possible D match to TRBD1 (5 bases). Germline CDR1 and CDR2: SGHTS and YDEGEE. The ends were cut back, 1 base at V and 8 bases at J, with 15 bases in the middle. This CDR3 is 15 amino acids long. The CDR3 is CASSLLSGQNEKLFF. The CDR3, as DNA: TGTGCCAGCAGCTTGTTATCCGGACAAAACGAAAAACTGTTTTTT.

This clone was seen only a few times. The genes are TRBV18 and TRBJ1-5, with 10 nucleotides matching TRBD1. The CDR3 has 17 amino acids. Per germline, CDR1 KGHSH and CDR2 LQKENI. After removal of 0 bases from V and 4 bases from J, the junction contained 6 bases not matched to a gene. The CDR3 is CASSPPSDRGTNQPQHF. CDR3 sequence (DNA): TGTGCCAGCTCACCACCGTCGGACAGGGGGACAAATCAGCCCCAGCATTTT.

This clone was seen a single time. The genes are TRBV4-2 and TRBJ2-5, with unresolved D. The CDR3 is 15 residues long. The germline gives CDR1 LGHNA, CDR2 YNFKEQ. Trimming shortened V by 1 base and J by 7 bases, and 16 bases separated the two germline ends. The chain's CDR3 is CASSQGLGSDGTQYF. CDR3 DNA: TGTGCCAGCAGCCAAGGGCTGGGGTCAGACGGGACCCAGTACTTC.

CDR3 DNA: TGTGCCAGCAGCTTGCGGGGGCTATCCTACGAGCAGTACTTC. Its protein is CASSLRGLSYEQYF. The V call is TRBV5-5, the J call TRBJ2-7; the D gene could be TRBD1 or TRBD2 (6 bases each). CDR1 and CDR2 from the germline V gene are SGHKS and YYEKEE (reference sequence). V lost 1 base, J lost 1 base, and 9 bases lay in between. The CDR3 consists of 14 residues.

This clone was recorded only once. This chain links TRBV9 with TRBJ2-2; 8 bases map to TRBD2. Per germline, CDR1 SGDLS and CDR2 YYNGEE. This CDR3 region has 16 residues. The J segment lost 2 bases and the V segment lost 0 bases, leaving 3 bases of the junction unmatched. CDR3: CASSVAAGGNTGELFF. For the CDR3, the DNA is TGTGCCAGCAGCGTAGCCGCGGGGGGAAACACCGGGGAGCTGTTTTTT. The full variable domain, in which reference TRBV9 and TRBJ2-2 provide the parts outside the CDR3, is DSGVTQTPKHLITATGQRVTLRCSPRSGDLSVYWYQQSLDQGLQFLIQYYNGEERAKGNILERFSAQQFPDLHSELNLSSLELGDSALYFCASSVAAGGNTGELFFGEGSRLTVL.

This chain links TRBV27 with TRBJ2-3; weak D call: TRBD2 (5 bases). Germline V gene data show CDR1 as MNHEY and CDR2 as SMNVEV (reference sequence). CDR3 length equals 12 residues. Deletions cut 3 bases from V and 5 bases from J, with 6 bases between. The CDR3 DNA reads TGTGCCAGCAGTTTCCGGGGAGATACGCAGTATTTT. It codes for CASSFRGDTQYF.

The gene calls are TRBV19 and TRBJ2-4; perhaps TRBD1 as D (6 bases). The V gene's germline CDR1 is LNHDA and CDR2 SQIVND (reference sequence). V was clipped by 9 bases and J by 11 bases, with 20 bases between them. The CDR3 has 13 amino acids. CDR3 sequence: CASAGTMVQLQYF. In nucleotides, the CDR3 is TGTGCCAGCGCCGGGACAATGGTGCAGCTTCAGTACTTC.

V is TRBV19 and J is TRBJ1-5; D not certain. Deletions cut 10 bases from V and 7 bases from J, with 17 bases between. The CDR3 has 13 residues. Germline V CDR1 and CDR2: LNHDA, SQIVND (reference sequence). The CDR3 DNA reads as TGTGCCACCGGCGGACGGGAGGGCCAGCCCCAGCATTTT. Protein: CATGGREGQPQHF.

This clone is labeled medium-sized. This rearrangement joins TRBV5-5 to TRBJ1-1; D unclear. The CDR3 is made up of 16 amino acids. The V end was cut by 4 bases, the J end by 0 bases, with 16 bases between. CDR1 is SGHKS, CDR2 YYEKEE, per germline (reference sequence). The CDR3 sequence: CASSPRPEFVNTEAFF. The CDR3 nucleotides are TGTGCCAGCAGCCCCCGCCCCGAGTTCGTGAACACTGAAGCTTTCTTT.

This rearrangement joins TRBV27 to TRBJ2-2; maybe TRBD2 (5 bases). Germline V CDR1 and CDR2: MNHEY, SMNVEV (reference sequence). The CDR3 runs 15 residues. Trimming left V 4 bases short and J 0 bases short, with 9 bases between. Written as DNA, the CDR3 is TGTGCCAGCAGTTCCCTACTAGCGAACACCGGGGAGCTGTTTTTT. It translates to CASSSLLANTGELFF.

The CDR3 sequence is CASSSGLENQETQYF. The DNA for the CDR3 is TGTGCCAGCAGTTCGGGACTAGAAAACCAAGAGACCCAGTACTTC. J is TRBJ2-5 and V is TRBV27; 8 bases agree with TRBD2. The CDR3 consists of 15 residues. From germline, CDR1 is MNHEY and CDR2 SMNVEV (reference sequence). The V gene end was trimmed by 4 bases and the J gene end by 0 bases; junction bases not matched to a gene: 4.

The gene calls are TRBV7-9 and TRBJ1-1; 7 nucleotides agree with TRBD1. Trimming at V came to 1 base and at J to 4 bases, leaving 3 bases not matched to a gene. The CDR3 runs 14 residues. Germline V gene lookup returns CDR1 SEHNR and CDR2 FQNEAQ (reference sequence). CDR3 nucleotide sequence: TGTGCCAGCAGCTTAGGCAGGGGGGCCACTGAAGCTTTCTTT. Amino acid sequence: CASSLGRGATEAFF.

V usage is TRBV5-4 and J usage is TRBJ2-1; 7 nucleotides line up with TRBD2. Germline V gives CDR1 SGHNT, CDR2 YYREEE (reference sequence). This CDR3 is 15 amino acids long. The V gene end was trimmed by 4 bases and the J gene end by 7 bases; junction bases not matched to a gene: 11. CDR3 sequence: CASSRVGGNGNEQFF. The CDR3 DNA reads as TGTGCCAGCAGCCGAGTGGGAGGGAACGGTAATGAGCAGTTCTTC.

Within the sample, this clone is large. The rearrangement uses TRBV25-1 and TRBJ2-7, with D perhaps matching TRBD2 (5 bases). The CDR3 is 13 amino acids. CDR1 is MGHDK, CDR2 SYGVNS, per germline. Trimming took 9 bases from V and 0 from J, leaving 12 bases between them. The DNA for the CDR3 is TGTGCCAGTAGTAGCGTTAGCTCCTACGAGCAGTACTTC. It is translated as CASSSVSSYEQYF.

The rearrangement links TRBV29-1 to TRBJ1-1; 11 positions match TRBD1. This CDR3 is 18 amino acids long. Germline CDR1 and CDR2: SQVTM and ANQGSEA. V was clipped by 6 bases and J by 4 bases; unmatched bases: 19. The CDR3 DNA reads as TGCAGCGTCGAACCTTACACCGGGACAGGGGGAATGGGCACTGAAGCTTTCTTT. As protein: CSVEPYTGTGGMGTEAFF.

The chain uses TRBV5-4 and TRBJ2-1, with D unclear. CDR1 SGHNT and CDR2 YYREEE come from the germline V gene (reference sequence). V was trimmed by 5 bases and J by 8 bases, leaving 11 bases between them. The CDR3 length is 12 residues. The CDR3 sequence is CASSRTVYEQFF. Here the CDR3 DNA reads TGTGCCAGCAGTAGGACGGTCTATGAGCAGTTCTTC.

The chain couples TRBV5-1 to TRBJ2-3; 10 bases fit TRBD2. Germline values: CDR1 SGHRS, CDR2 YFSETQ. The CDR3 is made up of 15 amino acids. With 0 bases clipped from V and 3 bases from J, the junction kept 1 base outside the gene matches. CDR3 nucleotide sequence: TGCGCCAGCAGCTTGGGACTAGCGGGTACAGATACGCAGTATTTT. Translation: CASSLGLAGTDTQYF.

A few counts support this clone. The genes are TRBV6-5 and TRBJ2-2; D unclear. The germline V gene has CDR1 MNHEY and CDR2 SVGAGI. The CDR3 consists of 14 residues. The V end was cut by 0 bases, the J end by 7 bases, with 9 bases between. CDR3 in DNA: TGTGCCAGCAGTTACTCGAAAGGCCGCGGGGAGCTGTTTTTT. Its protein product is CASSYSKGRGELFF.

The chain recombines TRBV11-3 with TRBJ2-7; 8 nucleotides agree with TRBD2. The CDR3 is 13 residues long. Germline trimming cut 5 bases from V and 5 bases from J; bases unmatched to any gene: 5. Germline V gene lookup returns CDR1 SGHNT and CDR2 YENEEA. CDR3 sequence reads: CASSPGLADEQYF. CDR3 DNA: TGTGCCAGCAGCCCCGGACTAGCTGACGAGCAGTACTTC.

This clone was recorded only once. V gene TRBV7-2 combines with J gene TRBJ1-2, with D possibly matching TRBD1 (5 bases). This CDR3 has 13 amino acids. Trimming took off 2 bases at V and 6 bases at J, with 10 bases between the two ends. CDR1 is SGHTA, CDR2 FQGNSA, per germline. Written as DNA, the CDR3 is TGTGCCAGCAGCTTAAATTGGGGCAATGGCTACACCTTC. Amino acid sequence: CASSLNWGNGYTF.

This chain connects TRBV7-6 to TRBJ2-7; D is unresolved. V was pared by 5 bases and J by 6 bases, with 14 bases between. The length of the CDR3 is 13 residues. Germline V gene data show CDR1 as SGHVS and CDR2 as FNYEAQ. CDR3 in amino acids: CASSPNTLGEQYF. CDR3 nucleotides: TGTGCCAGCAGCCCGAACACTCTGGGCGAGCAGTACTTC.